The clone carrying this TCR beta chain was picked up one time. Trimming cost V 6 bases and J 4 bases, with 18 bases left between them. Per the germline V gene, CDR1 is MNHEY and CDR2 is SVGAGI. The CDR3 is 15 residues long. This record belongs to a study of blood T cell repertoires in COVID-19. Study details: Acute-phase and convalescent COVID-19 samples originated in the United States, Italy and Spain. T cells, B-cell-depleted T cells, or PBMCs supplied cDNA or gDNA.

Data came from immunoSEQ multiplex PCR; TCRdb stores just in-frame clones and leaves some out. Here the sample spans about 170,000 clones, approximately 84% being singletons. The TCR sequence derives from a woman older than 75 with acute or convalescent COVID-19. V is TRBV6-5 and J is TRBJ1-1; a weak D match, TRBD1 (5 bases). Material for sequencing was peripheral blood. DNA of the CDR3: TGTGCCAGCAGCTCGGGGACGGGGAGGGGCACTGAAGCTTTCTTT. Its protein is CASSSGTGRGTEAFF.